This is a list of T cell receptor beta chains from one sample in a study of CD4 T cells in relation to SARS-CoV-2 and coronaviruses. Only in-frame clones appear in the TCRdb table, and some are missing; sequencing was by immunoSEQ multiplex PCR. The sample yields roughly 25,000 clones, more than 60% seen once. No cognate antigen is known for these TCRs. The sequencing sample was made of CD4+ T cells from PBMCs, cultured in vitro. All receptors derive from a human donor in good health. CDR3s include the opening cysteine and the closing phenylalanine or tryptophan. D genes are given only for firm matches. Size is stated for part of the rows, as once, few or many counts, or as a class when the clone is expanded.

V gene	J gene	CDR3 length	D gene	clone size	CDR3 DNA	CDR3 protein
TRBV18	TRBJ2-5	14	-	-	TGTGCCAGCTCACCATTGGGAGTCCAAGAGACCCAGTACTTC	CASSPLGVQETQYF
TRBV10-2	TRBJ1-2	13	-	-	TGCGCCAGCAGTGAGCTAGGGGGCTATGGCTACACCTTC	CASSELGGYGYTF
TRBV28	TRBJ1-6	12	-	few	TGTGCCACGGGGAGTTATAATTCACCCCTCCACTTT	CATGSYNSPLHF
TRBV3-1/TRBV3-2	TRBJ2-3	14	-	few	TGTGCCAGCAGCCCCTTCTCCAAGGTAGATACGCAGTATTTT	CASSPFSKVDTQYF
TRBV5-4	TRBJ2-5	14	-	-	TGTGCCAGCAGCGCCCAGGGGTCTGCAGAGACCCAGTACTTC	CASSAQGSAETQYF
TRBV7-9	TRBJ1-5	13	TRBD1	-	TGTGCCAGCAGCCCGGACAGGGTCCAGCCCCAGCATTTT	CASSPDRVQPQHF
TRBV30	TRBJ1-1	14	TRBD1	few	TGTGCCTGGAGTGCGGACAGGCAGAACACTGAAGCTTTCTTT	CAWSADRQNTEAFF
TRBV6-5	TRBJ2-7	13	-	-	TGTGCCAGCAGCCCGTTACGGCTTAGGGAGCAGTACTTC	CASSPLRLREQYF
TRBV20-1	TRBJ2-2	13	-	-	TGCAGTGCTAGTTTGGTAGGCACCGGGGAGCTGTTTTTT	CSASLVGTGELFF
TRBV5-1	TRBJ1-3	18	TRBD1	few	TGCGCCAGCAGCATCCGGGACAGGGCGTCTACAACTGGAAACACCATATATTTT	CASSIRDRASTTGNTIYF
TRBV19	TRBJ2-7	13	TRBD1	few	TGTGCCAGTAGTTTCCCGGACAGGGACGAGCAGTACTTC	CASSFPDRDEQYF
TRBV12-5	TRBJ1-1	14	-	few	TGTGCTAGTGGCCTGACAAGGCCGAACACTGAAGCTTTCTTT	CASGLTRPNTEAFF
TRBV7-8	TRBJ1-6	15	TRBD1	-	TGTGCCAGCAGCTCATTACAGGGGAGGAGTTCACCCCTCTACTTT	CASSSLQGRSSPLYF
TRBV5-1	TRBJ2-7	15	TRBD1	-	TGCGCCAGCAGCACCGGACAGGCCTCTCCCTACGAGCAGTACTTC	CASSTGQASPYEQYF
TRBV6-5	TRBJ1-2	14	-	-	TGTGCCAGCAGTCGAATACAGGGATTGTATGGCTACACCTTC	CASSRIQGLYGYTF
TRBV6-1	TRBJ2-1	14	-	-	TGTGCCAGCAGTGAAGACGCGTCCTTTGGTGAGCAGTTCTTC	CASSEDASFGEQFF
TRBV3-1/TRBV3-2	TRBJ1-1	14	-	-	TGTGCCAGCAGCCTCCGGGACGCGGGCACTGAAGCTTTCTTT	CASSLRDAGTEAFF
TRBV5-4	TRBJ1-2	13	-	-	TGTGCCAGCAGCATGACAGTTCGGGATGGCTACACCTTC	CASSMTVRDGYTF
TRBV15	TRBJ2-4	19	TRBD2	-	TGTGCCACCAGCAGTGCCGGGACTAGCGGTGGGCTAGCCAAAAACATTCAGTACTTC	CATSSAGTSGGLAKNIQYF
TRBV5-1	TRBJ2-1	17	TRBD2	-	TGCGCCAGCAGCCCGGCTCATGGGGGGACTACTTACAATGAGCAGTTCTTC	CASSPAHGGTTYNEQFF
TRBV30	TRBJ1-5	15	-	-	TGTGCCTGGAGTGAGGCACTGTATAGCAATCAGCCCCAGCATTTT	CAWSEALYSNQPQHF
TRBV27	TRBJ1-4	14	TRBD1	-	TGTGCCAGCAGACACAGGGGGCGGGGTGAAAAACTGTTTTTT	CASRHRGRGEKLFF
TRBV3-1/TRBV3-2	TRBJ1-2	13	-	-	TGTGCCAGCAGCCAGGGAACTAACTATGGCTACACCTTC	CASSQGTNYGYTF
TRBV27	TRBJ2-7	15	TRBD2	-	TGTGCCAGCAGAGATCTAGCGGGAGGCTCCTACGAGCAGTACTTC	CASRDLAGGSYEQYF
TRBV18	TRBJ2-5	20	-	-	TGTGCCAGCTCACCTCTTACTGAACCGGGACCCAACGCGAGCCAAGAGACCCAGTACTTC	CASSPLTEPGPNASQETQYF
TRBV19	TRBJ1-1	12	-	-	TGTGCCAGTAGTATAAAGAACACTGAAGCTTTCTTT	CASSIKNTEAFF
TRBV6-5	TRBJ1-3	15	-	-	TGTGCCAGCAGCCGAACTGACAGGCTCGGGGACACCATATATTTT	CASSRTDRLGDTIYF
TRBV19	TRBJ1-3	14	-	-	TGTGCCAGTAGACGGGCCTTCTCTGGAAACACCATATATTTT	CASRRAFSGNTIYF
TRBV3-1/TRBV3-2	TRBJ2-2	15	-	-	TGTGCCAGCAGCCAAAGAGGGACCAACACCGGGGAGCTGTTTTTT	CASSQRGTNTGELFF
TRBV7-9	TRBJ2-5	17	TRBD1	large	TGTGCCAGCAGCTTATCAGCCCAGGGACAGGGTTGGGAGACCCAGTACTTC	CASSLSAQGQGWETQYF
TRBV5-3	TRBJ2-1	16	TRBD2	few	TGTGCCAGAAGCTTGACTAGCGGGAGCTCCTACAATGAGCAGTTCTTC	CARSLTSGSSYNEQFF
TRBV3-1/TRBV3-2	TRBJ1-5	13	-	-	TGTGCCAGCAGCCCTTCCCCCCCTCAGCCCCAGCATTTT	CASSPSPPQPQHF
TRBV5-4	TRBJ2-5	15	-	-	TGTGCCAGCAGCTCCCGACAGCAGAACAAAGAGACCCAGTACTTC	CASSSRQQNKETQYF
TRBV30	TRBJ1-1	12	TRBD1	-	TGTGCCTGGGGGACAGGCTACACTGAAGCTTTCTTT	CAWGTGYTEAFF
TRBV4-1	TRBJ1-6	16	-	once	TGCGCCAGCAGCCAAGCCTTACAGGGTGACAATTCACCCCTCCACTTT	CASSQALQGDNSPLHF
TRBV2	TRBJ2-2	13	-	-	TGTGCCAGCAGGGGACGACCCGACGGGGAGCTGTTTTTT	CASRGRPDGELFF